The 11 T cell receptor beta chains presented below share a single source sample, sequenced in a study of T cell repertoires in cytomegalovirus infection. These TCRs are of unknown antigen specificity. One entry per CDR3 protein results from TCRdb running MiXCR on the reads. Altogether approximately 730,000 distinct CDR3 sequences are present, about 33% being singletons, with the ten largest covering about 20%. The sequencing used cultured PBMCs, collected from culture after CMV antigen stimulation. The receptors derive from a human donor in good health (CMV status not recorded). Some clones in this sample may be carry-over from other donors' samples.

The chain employs TRBV5-1 and TRBJ2-7; TRBD2 matches at 7 bases. The CDR3 loop spans 15 amino acids. Germline lookup yields CDR1 SGHRS and CDR2 YFSETQ. Losses at the gene ends were 0 bases for V and 3 bases for J; bases not matched to a gene: 6. DNA for the CDR3: TGCGCCAGCAGCTTGGGGCTAGCGGAGGACTACGAGCAGTACTTC. It yields the protein CASSLGLAEDYEQYF.

There are a few counts of this clonotype. V and J are TRBV2 and TRBJ1-1; 8 nucleotides agree with TRBD1. Germline CDR1 reads SNHLY; CDR2 reads FYNNEI. The CDR3 has 13 amino acids. V was clipped by 10 bases and J by 1 base; unmatched bases: 5. The CDR3 DNA reads TGTGCCACCCAACAGGGGGAGAACACTGAAGCTTTCTTT. Protein: CATQQGENTEAFF.

In this sample, this clonotype turned up a few times. This chain uses TRBV20-1 with TRBJ2-7, with 9 bases lining up with TRBD1. The CDR3 length is 14 residues. V shed 6 bases and J 1 base; nucleotides not matched to a gene: 7. CDR1 and CDR2 from the germline V gene are DFQATT and SNEGSKA (reference sequence). The CDR3 spells CSARDRVWSYEQYF. In DNA form, the CDR3 reads TGCAGTGCAAGGGACAGGGTATGGTCCTACGAGCAGTACTTC.

This clonotype was seen a handful of times. The chain carries TRBV7-6 and TRBJ2-3; TRBD2 matches 7 bases. This CDR3 has 14 amino acids. After removal of 1 base from V and 8 bases from J, the junction contained 6 bases not matched to a gene. From germline, CDR1 is SGHVS and CDR2 FNYEAQ. The CDR3 region is CASSLVTGGGTQYF. The DNA for the CDR3 is TGTGCCAGCAGCTTAGTAACGGGAGGTGGTACGCAGTATTTT.

The gene calls are TRBV7-9 and TRBJ2-3, with D perhaps matching TRBD2 (6 bases). Germline V CDR1 and CDR2: SEHNR, FQNEAQ (reference sequence). V lost 0 bases and J 5 bases, leaving 24 bases between the germline ends. This CDR3 has 19 residues. The CDR3 nucleotides are TGTGCCAGCAGCTTAGCGCGAGCGGCTAGCGTTCCACCAGGAGATACGCAGTATTTT. It is translated as CASSLARAASVPPGDTQYF.

The CDR3 loop is CSVPWNEQYF. DNA for the CDR3: TGCAGTGTTCCCTGGAATGAGCAGTACTTC. This chain uses TRBV20-1 with TRBJ2-7; no firm D call. CDR1 and CDR2 from the germline V gene are DFQATT and SNEGSKA (reference sequence). There are 10 residues in the CDR3. V was cut by 7 bases and J by 7 bases, with 11 bases left in between.

This clonotype was counted between two and nine times. This chain links TRBV27 with TRBJ2-1; TRBD2 matches at 8 bases. The CDR3 loop spans 15 amino acids. Germline lookup yields CDR1 MNHEY and CDR2 SMNVEV (reference sequence). With 5 bases clipped from V and 5 bases from J, the junction kept 8 bases outside the gene matches. DNA for the CDR3: TGTGCCAGCAGTCTCGTTGGACTAGCAAACAATGAGCAGTTCTTC. Amino acids: CASSLVGLANNEQFF.

This clonotype appeared many times. This chain uses TRBV7-2 with TRBJ2-3; D is uncertain. Germline V lookup: CDR1 SGHTA, CDR2 FQGNSA. With 1 base removed from V and 7 bases from J, the gap between germline ends came to 6 bases. The CDR3 consists of 12 residues. The CDR3 is CASSLVRNTQYF. The CDR3 nucleotides read TGTGCCAGCAGCTTAGTCCGAAATACGCAGTATTTT.

The J gene is TRBJ2-7, the V gene TRBV12-3 or TRBV12-4, with no clear D. With 2 bases removed from V and 2 bases from J, the gap between germline ends came to 4 bases. The CDR3 loop spans 12 amino acids. For the CDR3, the DNA is TGTGCCAGCAGTTTAATGCCCTACGAGCAGTACTTC. Translation: CASSLMPYEQYF.

A few counts support this clonotype. For the CDR3, the DNA is TGTGCCAGCAGTCGCCTTGCCCCTACTAGCGGGGGGGCAGCAGATACGCAGTATTTT. This sequence encodes CASSRLAPTSGGAADTQYF. The V call is TRBV7-9, the J call TRBJ2-3, with TRBD2 matching over 13 bases. Germline CDR1 and CDR2: SEHNR and FQNEAQ (reference sequence). There are 19 residues in the CDR3. V gave up 6 bases and J gave up 4 bases; unmatched junction bases: 16.

The V and J genes are TRBV20-1 and TRBJ2-1; 14 nucleotides align to TRBD2. Germline V lookup: CDR1 DFQATT, CDR2 SNEGSKA (reference sequence). The V gene end was trimmed by 3 bases and the J gene end by 9 bases; junction bases not matched to a gene: 7. The CDR3 contains 15 residues. The CDR3 spells CSASDPGLAGVEQFF. CDR3 DNA: TGCAGTGCTAGCGACCCGGGACTAGCGGGGGTTGAGCAGTTCTTC.